These 5 T cell receptor beta chains originate from one sample sequenced in a study of blood T cell repertoires in COVID-19. The table came from immunoSEQ multiplex PCR; TCRdb's copy has only in-frame clones and leaves some out. The table shows 350,000 to 400,000 clones, with just under 90% occurring only once. Sequenced sample: PBMCs or T cells enriched from blood (not recorded which). The receptors shown here come from a woman younger than 45 who had recovered from COVID-19.

This clone has more than one count but fewer than ten. CDR3 sequence reads: CASSETGLNYGYTF. CDR3 DNA: TGTGCCAGCAGTGAAACAGGGTTGAACTATGGCTACACCTTC. V usage is TRBV2 and J usage is TRBJ1-2; tentative D call: TRBD1 (6 bases). V was clipped by 2 bases and J by 2 bases, with 9 bases between them. CDR1 is SNHLY, CDR2 FYNNEI, per germline. This CDR3 is 14 amino acids long.

This sequence joins TRBV24-1 and TRBJ2-1; D remains ambiguous. This CDR3 region has 15 residues. Per the germline V gene, CDR1 is KGHDR and CDR2 is SFDVKD. V gave up 4 bases and J gave up 6 bases, with 15 bases separating them. The CDR3 coding sequence is TGTGCCACCAGTGAATCCGGGTCAATCTTCAATGAGCAGTTCTTC. As protein: CATSESGSIFNEQFF.

This CDR3 is CASSRTASYEQYF. CDR3 bases: TGTGCCAGCAGTCGGACTGCATCCTACGAGCAGTACTTC. The rearrangement uses TRBV6-2 or TRBV6-3 and TRBJ2-7, with a possible D match to TRBD2 (5 bases). V shed 5 bases and J shed 1 base, with 9 bases lying between them. This CDR3 is built from 13 residues. The germline CDR1 and CDR2 sequences are MNHEY and SVGEGT.

This chain joins TRBV3-1 (or the pseudogene TRBV3-2) and TRBJ1-2; D perhaps matches TRBD1 (6 bases). From germline, CDR1 is LGHDT and CDR2 YNNKEL (reference sequence). Between the trimmed V and J ends, which lost 6 bases and 8 bases, there was a span of 19 bases. The CDR3 runs to 14 residues. This CDR3 reads CASSPGGRGVGYTF. In DNA form, the CDR3 reads TGTGCCAGCAGTCCGGGGGGCCGGGGCGTAGGCTACACCTTC.

CDR3 bases: TGTGCCAGCCGCCACGCAGGGCGGAATGAAAAACTGTTTTTT. As protein: CASRHAGRNEKLFF. The chain carries TRBV27 and TRBJ1-4; D is possibly TRBD1 (5 bases). Germline loops: CDR1 MNHEY, CDR2 SMNVEV (reference sequence). Deletions cut 8 bases from V and 5 bases from J, with 15 bases between. The CDR3 spans 14 residues.